These 25 T cell receptor beta chains were sequenced from one sample in a study of CD8 T cells in Susac syndrome. It was with random hexamers that roughly 0.45 to 1 ug RNA was reverse transcribed. TCRdb analysed the immunoSEQ multiplex PCR reads with MiXCR anew, one entry per CDR3 protein. The sample consists of some 150,000 distinct CDR3 sequences, roughly 95% of them appearing once. Source material: CD4+ T cells from PBMCs. The source of these receptors is a human donor in good health.

The chain employs TRBV20-1 and TRBJ2-5, with D possibly TRBD1 on 5 matching bases. Germline CDR1 reads DFQATT; CDR2 reads SNEGSKA (reference sequence). The CDR3 consists of 16 residues. V lost 6 bases, J lost 1 base, and 21 bases lay in between. The CDR3 region is CSAVDPKGNSQETQYF. Written as DNA, the CDR3 is TGCAGTGCCGTCGACCCGAAGGGGAACAGCCAAGAGACCCAGTACTTC.

The chain links TRBV5-6 to TRBJ2-1; D gene ambiguous. V gave up 0 bases and J gave up 7 bases, with 14 bases separating them. CDR3 length: 15 amino acids. CDR1 is SGHDT, CDR2 YYEEEE, per germline. As DNA, the CDR3 is TGTGCCAGCAGCTTGGCCGCCGTCTTAAGGAATGAGCAGTTCTTC. Translation: CASSLAAVLRNEQFF. Variable domain in full (rest from reference TRBV5-6 and TRBJ2-1): DAGVTQSPTHLIKTRGQQVTLRCSPKSGHDTVSWYQQALGQGPQFIFQYYEEEERQRGNFPDRFSGHQFPNYSSELNVNALLLGDSALYLCASSLAAVLRNEQFFGPGTRLTVL.

The CDR3 spells CASSKASGRYTYEQYF. The CDR3 nucleotides are TGTGCCAGTAGTAAGGCTAGCGGGAGGTATACCTACGAGCAGTACTTC. The V call is TRBV19, the J call TRBJ2-7; 11 bases line up with TRBD2. V was clipped by 4 bases and J by 2 bases; unmatched bases: 7. This CDR3 has 16 residues. CDR1 is LNHDA and CDR2 is SQIVND in the germline V gene (reference sequence).

This sequence joins TRBV6-6 and TRBJ1-1; D gene unclear. CDR3 length equals 15 residues. The germline CDR1 and CDR2 sequences are MNHNY and SVGAGI (reference sequence). Trimming cost V 3 bases and J 1 base, with 12 bases left between them. The CDR3 sequence: CASSYLTPKNTEAFF. The CDR3 DNA sequence: TGTGCCAGCAGTTATCTCACACCGAAGAACACTGAAGCTTTCTTT.

The genes are TRBV28 and TRBJ1-3; D remains ambiguous. Per the germline V gene, CDR1 is MDHEN and CDR2 is SYDVKM. The CDR3 totals 15 residues. Deletions cut 6 bases from V and 0 bases from J, with 12 bases between. In DNA, the CDR3 is TGTGCCAGCAGGCCCGACCGACACTCTGGAAACACCATATATTTT. The encoded protein is CASRPDRHSGNTIYF.

This chain links TRBV6-2 or TRBV6-3 with TRBJ1-2, with D hard to call. Germline values: CDR1 MNHEY, CDR2 SVGEGT. The CDR3 spans 17 residues. Trimming pared 6 bases from V and 2 bases from J, leaving 22 bases between. CDR3 DNA sequence: TGTGCCAGCAGCTGGAGAACCCCACAGCTTCTAAACTATGGCTACACCTTC. As protein: CASSWRTPQLLNYGYTF.

The chain is built from TRBV10-3 and TRBJ2-7, with TRBD1 matching over 7 bases. This CDR3 comprises 12 residues. Germline CDR1 ENHRY, CDR2 SYGVKD. V trimming: 5 bases; J trimming: 4 bases; junction bases outside the gene matches: 2. CDR3 in amino acids: CAISRQGYEQYF. The CDR3 coding sequence is TGTGCCATCAGTCGACAGGGATACGAGCAGTACTTC.

As DNA, the CDR3 is TGTGCCAGCAGTTCGGGACTAGCGGGAGGGGCGTACCAAGAGACCCAGTACTTC. This translates into CASSSGLAGGAYQETQYF. The chain links TRBV12-3 or TRBV12-4 to TRBJ2-5; 16 bases are a match to TRBD2. This CDR3 spans 18 amino acids. With 4 bases clipped from V and 0 bases from J, the junction kept 5 bases outside the gene matches.

The V call is TRBV6-1, the J call TRBJ2-1; D is unresolved. Deletions cut 2 bases from V and 2 bases from J, with 10 bases between. The germline V gene has CDR1 MNHNS and CDR2 SASEGT. The CDR3 contains 15 residues. The CDR3: CASSERGAPYNEQFF. Here the CDR3 DNA reads TGTGCCAGCAGTGAAAGAGGAGCCCCCTACAATGAGCAGTTCTTC.

The V and J genes are TRBV19 and TRBJ1-5; tentatively, D is TRBD1 (5 bases). The CDR3 contains 14 residues. V gave up 7 bases and J gave up 0 bases, with 10 bases separating them. CDR1 is LNHDA, CDR2 SQIVND, per germline (reference sequence). The CDR3 region is CASTVGASNQPQHF. Here the CDR3 DNA reads TGTGCCAGTACCGTAGGGGCTAGCAATCAGCCCCAGCATTTT.

J is TRBJ2-3 and V is TRBV5-1; possible D gene TRBD2, 6 bases. This CDR3 region has 16 residues. Germline CDR1 reads SGHRS; CDR2 reads YFSETQ. Trimming cost V 0 bases and J 4 bases, with 15 bases left between them. CDR3 DNA sequence: TGCGCCAGCAGCTTGGAAACGGGAGTGAGGGCAGATACGCAGTATTTT. It codes for CASSLETGVRADTQYF.

This chain joins TRBV9 and TRBJ2-1; D might be TRBD2 (6 bases). V lost 0 bases to trimming and J lost 7 bases, with 14 bases between them. The CDR3 extends over 15 amino acids. Germline V CDR1 and CDR2: SGDLS, YYNGEE. The CDR3, as DNA: TGTGCCAGCAGCGTAGGCGGGGAAAGTTTGAATGAGCAGTTCTTC. Amino acids: CASSVGGESLNEQFF.

This chain links TRBV7-2 with TRBJ1-2; D not certain. CDR3 length equals 13 residues. Deletions cut 3 bases from V and 4 bases from J, with 9 bases between. CDR1 and CDR2 from the germline V gene are SGHTA and FQGNSA. The CDR3 loop reads CASSFLQVYGYTF. CDR3 bases: TGTGCCAGCAGCTTTCTCCAGGTCTATGGCTACACCTTC. Variable domain in full (rest from reference TRBV7-2 and TRBJ1-2): GAGVSQSPSNKVTEKGKDVELRCDPISGHTALYWYRQSLGQGLEFLIYFQGNSAPDKSGLPSDRFSAERTGGSVSTLTIQRTQQEDSAVYLCASSFLQVYGYTFGSGTRLTVV.

This clonotype was detected once. The J gene is TRBJ1-1, the V gene TRBV25-1; D is ambiguous. V lost 9 bases and J lost 5, with 10 bases in between. This CDR3 is built from 11 residues. Germline assignment: CDR1 MGHDK and CDR2 SYGVNS. The CDR3 nucleotides read TGTGCCAGTAGGAGACAAACTGAAGCTTTCTTT. This sequence encodes CASRRQTEAFF.

V usage is TRBV18 and J usage is TRBJ1-1; D is unclear. Germline V gene sequence: CDR1 KGHSH, CDR2 LQKENI. Trimming removed 1 base from V and 4 bases from J, with 7 bases in between. This CDR3 comprises 13 residues. The CDR3 spells CASSPRESTEAFF. The CDR3 region has the DNA TGTGCCAGCTCACCACGAGAGAGCACTGAAGCTTTCTTT. Combining the CDR3 with reference TRBV18 and TRBJ1-1 gives the whole variable domain NAGVMQNPRHLVRRRGQEARLRCSPMKGHSHVYWYRQLPEEGLKFMVYLQKENIIDESGMPKERFSAEFPKEGPSILRIQQVVRGDSAAYFCASSPRESTEAFFGQGTRLTVV.

Note on this clonotype: Because the CDR3's place on the DNA is in doubt, the DNA is left out and the CDR3 is given as listed by TCRdb. The rearrangement joins TRBV9 to TRBJ2-2; the tabulated D call, TRBD1, remains unverified against the DNA. In germline, CDR1 is SGDLS, CDR2 YYNGEE. The CDR3 region is 18 residues in length, termini included. The CDR3 protein is CASSVASWGTGTSGSCFF.

V usage is TRBV7-9 and J usage is TRBJ2-4; possibly TRBD2 for D (6 bases). The V end lost 0 bases, the J end lost 0 bases, and 12 bases lay between the germline ends. The CDR3 spans 17 residues. Germline CDR1 SEHNR, CDR2 FQNEAQ (reference sequence). CDR3 coding DNA: TGTGCCAGCAGCTTAGCGCTTTCGGGACTAGCCAAAAACATTCAGTACTTC. Translation gives CASSLALSGLAKNIQYF. Together with reference TRBV7-9 and TRBJ2-4, the CDR3 gives the full variable domain: DTGVSQNPRHKITKRGQNVTFRCDPISEHNRLYWYRQTLGQGPEFLTYFQNEAQLEKSRLLSDRFSAERPKGSFSTLEIQRTEQGDSAMYLCASSLALSGLAKNIQYFGAGTRLSVL.

The rearrangement joins TRBV9 to TRBJ1-4, with D hard to call. Germline assignment: CDR1 SGDLS and CDR2 YYNGEE. V was clipped by 5 bases and J by 4 bases, with 9 bases between them. This CDR3 has 13 residues. Here the CDR3 DNA reads TGTGCCAGCAGTGCAGACGGTAATGAAAAACTGTTTTTT. As protein: CASSADGNEKLFF. Full variable domain (outside the CDR3, taken from reference TRBV9 and TRBJ1-4): DSGVTQTPKHLITATGQRVTLRCSPRSGDLSVYWYQQSLDQGLQFLIQYYNGEERAKGNILERFSAQQFPDLHSELNLSSLELGDSALYFCASSADGNEKLFFGSGTQLSVL.

V and J are TRBV12-3 or TRBV12-4 and TRBJ1-2; 7 bases align to TRBD1. The CDR3 consists of 14 residues. V shed 3 bases, J shed 8 bases, and the junction held 9 bases outside the gene matches. The CDR3 nucleotides read TGTGCCAGCAGTTTTCGCAGGGGACAGTTAGGCTACACCTTC. Residues: CASSFRRGQLGYTF.

V usage is TRBV20-1 and J usage is TRBJ2-2; D is ambiguous. This CDR3 has 14 residues. Germline assignment: CDR1 DFQATT and CDR2 SNEGSKA (reference sequence). V lost 3 bases and J 5 bases, leaving 13 bases between the germline ends. The CDR3 DNA reads as TGCAGTGCTAGCCGGCTGGGATGGACCGGGGAGCTGTTTTTT. It yields the protein CSASRLGWTGELFF.

Here the CDR3 reads CASRELVGDEQFF. The CDR3 region has the DNA TGCGCCAGCAGAGAACTAGTCGGGGATGAGCAGTTCTTC. The chain is built from TRBV5-1 and TRBJ2-1; weak D call: TRBD2 (5 bases). Germline lookup yields CDR1 SGHRS and CDR2 YFSETQ. Trimming pared 5 bases from V and 8 bases from J, leaving 14 bases between. This CDR3 has 13 residues.

This chain connects TRBV7-2 to TRBJ2-7, with TRBD1 matching 7 bases. The CDR3 loop spans 13 amino acids. V was clipped by 7 bases and J by 1 base; unmatched bases: 4. CDR1 SGHTA and CDR2 FQGNSA come from the germline V gene. CDR3 in amino acids: CASTRDRSYEQYF. As DNA, the CDR3 is TGTGCCAGCACAAGGGACAGATCCTACGAGCAGTACTTC.

This chain links TRBV29-1 with TRBJ2-3; D is uncertain. The V end was cut by 2 bases, the J end by 9 bases, with 9 bases between. Germline loops: CDR1 SQVTM, CDR2 ANQGSEA. The CDR3 loop spans 11 amino acids. Here the CDR3 DNA reads TGCAGCGTTGAATCTTTAGGGACGCAGTATTTT. Protein: CSVESLGTQYF.

The chain links TRBV2 to TRBJ2-2; either TRBD1 or TRBD2 may supply D (6 bases each). CDR1 and CDR2 from the germline V gene are SNHLY and FYNNEI. Between the trimmed V and J ends, which lost 3 bases and 7 bases, there was a span of 18 bases. This CDR3 has 16 amino acids. This CDR3 is CASSESFGGVSGELFF. The CDR3 nucleotides read TGTGCCAGCAGTGAGAGCTTCGGGGGCGTTAGCGGGGAGCTGTTTTTT.

The V call is TRBV7-3, the J call TRBJ2-1; 8 bases line up with TRBD2. The CDR3 extends over 16 amino acids. CDR1 and CDR2 (germline): SGHTA, FQGTGA. The junction had 14 bases not matched to a gene; V was cut back by 3 bases and J by 10 bases. The CDR3 nucleotides read TGTGCCAGCAGCTTGGGGGCTAGCGGGCTTACGGGGGAGCAGTTCTTC. Translated, it gives CASSLGASGLTGEQFF.